A selection of T cell receptor beta chains follows, all from one sample in a study of naive and memory T cell subsets. TCRdb independently ran MiXCR on the UMI-ligation and nested PCR reads; one entry per CDR3 protein. Of approximately 140,000 distinct CDR3 sequences listed, roughly 20% are singletons. Sequenced: naive CD4+ T cells from blood. All receptors come from a human donor in good health. Both conserved end residues are part of each CDR3. Each record gives: V gene, clone size, D gene, J gene, CDR3 protein, CDR3 DNA. A D gene is named only where the DNA matches it firmly. Not every row has a clone size; where given, it reads once, few, many or a size class.

TRBV4-3	-	-	TRBJ1-1	CASSQDWVTEAFF	TGCGCCAGCAGCCAAGATTGGGTCACTGAAGCTTTCTTT
TRBV30	many	-	TRBJ2-1	CAWVGVKDEQFF	TGTGCCTGGGTGGGCGTTAAGGATGAGCAGTTCTTC
TRBV7-9	many	TRBD1	TRBJ2-7	CASSYLGGQGILEQYF	TGTGCCAGCAGCTACCTCGGGGGACAGGGGATCCTCGAGCAGTACTTC
TRBV18	-	-	TRBJ1-1	CASSPKGGGTEAFF	TGTGCCAGCTCACCCAAGGGGGGCGGCACTGAAGCTTTCTTT
TRBV7-2	few	-	TRBJ2-3	CASSLALGSPDTQYF	TGTGCCAGCAGCTTAGCGCTCGGGAGCCCAGATACGCAGTATTTT
TRBV11-2	-	TRBD1	TRBJ1-3	CASSPRTGTGNTIYF	TGTGCCAGCAGCCCCCGGACAGGGACGGGGAACACCATATATTTT
TRBV20-1	-	TRBD2	TRBJ2-7	CSARVPSGSLEQYF	TGCAGTGCTAGAGTGCCAAGCGGGAGTCTAGAGCAGTACTTC
TRBV29-1	-	-	TRBJ1-2	CSVSAIGGASYTF	TGCAGCGTTTCTGCCATAGGCGGTGCTAGCTACACCTTC
TRBV5-4	-	-	TRBJ2-5	CASTPRLLGPKETQYF	TGTGCCAGCACCCCGAGGTTGCTCGGCCCTAAAGAGACCCAGTACTTC
TRBV29-1	few	TRBD2	TRBJ2-7	CSVGSGLAAYEQYF	TGCAGCGTTGGCTCGGGACTAGCGGCCTACGAGCAGTACTTC
TRBV7-6	-	TRBD2	TRBJ2-1	CASSPTSGSREQFF	TGTGCCAGCAGCCCCACTAGCGGGAGTAGGGAGCAGTTCTTC
TRBV29-1	-	-	TRBJ2-3	CSVVLASSTDTQYF	TGCAGCGTTGTTCTAGCGTCTAGCACAGATACGCAGTATTTT
TRBV6-6	-	-	TRBJ2-7	CASRLVDLSYYEQYF	TGTGCCAGCAGGTTGGTGGACCTCTCCTACTACGAGCAGTACTTC
TRBV5-1	few	TRBD1	TRBJ1-1	CASRGSGQTNTEAFF	TGCGCCAGCAGGGGATCGGGACAGACGAACACTGAAGCTTTCTTT
TRBV6-2/TRBV6-3	-	-	TRBJ1-5	CASSYTLSGQPQHF	TGTGCCAGCAGTTACACCCTTTCTGGACAGCCCCAGCATTTT
TRBV12-3/TRBV12-4	-	-	TRBJ1-5	CASGRGHDSNQPQHF	TGTGCCAGCGGACGCGGTCACGATAGCAATCAGCCCCAGCATTTT
TRBV28	-	-	TRBJ1-2	CASSYSGNRVSGGYTF	TGTGCCAGCAGTTATAGCGGCAACAGGGTTTCGGGTGGCTACACCTTC
TRBV24-1	-	-	TRBJ2-5	CATSSRVNQETQYF	TGTGCCACCAGTTCACGAGTTAACCAAGAGACCCAGTACTTC
TRBV11-2	-	-	TRBJ2-4	CASSLGFVRENIQYF	TGTGCCAGCAGCTTAGGGTTTGTGAGGGAAAACATTCAGTACTTC
TRBV5-1	-	TRBD1	TRBJ2-6	CASSTQTGILAGANVLTF	TGCGCCAGCAGCACGCAGACAGGGATCTTGGCTGGGGCCAACGTCCTGACTTTC
TRBV12-3/TRBV12-4	few	-	TRBJ1-3	CASRRRDTIYF	TGTGCCAGCAGACGTCGGGACACCATATATTTT
TRBV24-1	many	-	TRBJ2-2	CATSDLYRNTGELFF	TGTGCCACCAGTGATTTGTACAGGAACACCGGGGAGCTGTTTTTT
TRBV19	few	-	TRBJ2-1	CASSIGEGADEQFF	TGTGCCAGTAGTATAGGGGAGGGGGCCGATGAGCAGTTCTTC